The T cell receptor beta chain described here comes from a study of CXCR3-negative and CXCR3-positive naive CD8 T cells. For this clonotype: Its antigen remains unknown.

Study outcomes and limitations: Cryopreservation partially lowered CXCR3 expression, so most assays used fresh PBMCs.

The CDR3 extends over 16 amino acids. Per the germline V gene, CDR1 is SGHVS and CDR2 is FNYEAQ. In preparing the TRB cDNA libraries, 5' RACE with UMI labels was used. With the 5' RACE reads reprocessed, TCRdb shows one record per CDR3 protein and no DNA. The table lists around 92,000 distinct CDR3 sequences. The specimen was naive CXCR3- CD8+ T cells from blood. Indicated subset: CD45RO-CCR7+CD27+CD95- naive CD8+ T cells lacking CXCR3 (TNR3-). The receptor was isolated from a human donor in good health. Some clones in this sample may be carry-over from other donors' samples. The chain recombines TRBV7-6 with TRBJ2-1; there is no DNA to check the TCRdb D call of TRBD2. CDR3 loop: CASSPLAEPSYNEQFF.